This TCR beta chain originates from a study of T cell changes during pregnancy in multiple sclerosis (dated by TCRdb to between 2018 and 2020). With regard to the full study: The study looked at changes in the T cell repertoire across pregnancy in women with multiple sclerosis.

Remarks on this clone: The antigen this receptor binds is unknown. The sample holds no much larger clone one base away, and base qualities are not on file.

Per the germline V gene, SGHRS is the CDR1 and YFSETQ is the CDR2. V loses 0 bases at its end and J loses 8 bases; junction bases beyond the gene matches: 15. The cysteine opens and the phenylalanine closes a CDR3 of 18 amino acids. Of the read, only the CDR3 DNA is kept; its 54 bases are in frame from base 1. Libraries were prepared through the immunoSEQ multiplex PCR assay. Drawn from immuneACCESS, this table holds only the in-frame rearrangements with V and J called that TCRdb kept. Clones are partly lost; checked studies trace under half to an unresolved V gene and leave the rest unexplained. The sample data list about 75,000 clones, and more than 80% of these were observed just once. The ten largest clones represent over 0.7% of the sample.

The TCR originated in a female donor in good health, enrolled as a control in a pregnancy study. This sample comprised peripheral blood, obtained in the first trimester of pregnancy. The rearranged chain carries TRBV5-1 and TRBJ2-1; 9 middle bases align to TRBD2. The CDR3 sequence is CASSLASAGGLLVYEQFF. At the DNA level, the sequence is TGCGCCAGCAGCTTGGCCTCTGCGGGGGGGCTTCTTGTCTATGAGCAGTTCTTC.